The clone carrying this T cell receptor (beta chain) appeared a single time. The antigen remains unidentified. The data were obtained in a study of identical twins. Study-wide results and limits: Out-of-frame alpha sequences that twins shared showed excess low generation probability.

TCRdb reprocessed the 5' RACE reads via MiXCR and lists one record per CDR3 protein. The repertoire holds around 470,000 distinct CDR3 sequences, with around 14% as singletons. Germline CDR1 and CDR2: GTSNPN and SVGIG (reference sequence). The CDR3 extends over 16 amino acids. With 0 bases clipped from V and 2 bases from J, the junction kept 6 bases outside the gene matches. The data were also submitted as part of a second study, on yellow fever vaccine responses in identical twins. That paper states: The authors reported partly convergent, partly personalized vaccine responses in identical twins.

Material: CD4+ T cells sorted from blood. The V gene is TRBV30, the J gene TRBJ2-3; 9 bases map to TRBD1. This TCR was recovered from a woman under 30 in good health. The CDR3 sequence is CAWSVPGQGFTDTQYF. The DNA of the CDR3 is TGTGCCTGGAGTGTACCGGGACAGGGTTTCACAGATACGCAGTATTTT.